This TCR beta chain was obtained from a study of regulatory T cells in long-lasting Graves disease. Sequencing libraries for TCR beta were prepared with iRepertoire HTBI primers and Arm-PCR of CDR3 regions. Each CDR3 protein gets one entry after TCRdb re-called the multiplex PCR reads with MiXCR. The sample lists around 500,000 distinct CDR3 sequences; approximately 12% were seen once. With regard to this clonotype: Its antigen is not identified.

Germline V gene lookup returns CDR1 SGHRS and CDR2 YFSETQ. The CDR3 is 17 amino acids. Trimming removed 0 bases at V and 6 bases at J, with 21 bases between. Notes on the study in general: Under persistent disease, TRBV28, TRBJ1-2 and TRBJ2-5 were used preferentially.

Specified time point: newly diagnosed GD, antithyroid drugs for less than 3 months. RNA from PBMCs was the source of the TCR library. An endocrinology unit in Xi'an, China, supplied the patients. This sample also belongs to another study, concerning T cells in Graves' hyperthyroidism and ophthalmopathy.

The source is a woman in her twenties or thirties with Graves disease. The chain joins TRBV5-1 to TRBJ1-2; TRBD1 is a possible D gene (5 bases). The specimen comprised peripheral blood mononuclear cells (PBMCs), sampled at new diagnosis, from a patient treated with antithyroid drugs. The CDR3 spells CASSLEAGITTTHGYTF. For the CDR3, the DNA is TGCGCCAGCAGCTTGGAGGCAGGGATTACCACAACACATGGCTACACCTTC.